This T cell receptor (beta chain) stems from a study of CXCR3-negative and CXCR3-positive naive CD8 T cells. The CDR3 consists of 14 residues. Germline loops: CDR1 SQVTM, CDR2 ANQGSEA. All TRB cDNA libraries came from 5' RACE performed with UMI labels. For each CDR3 protein, TCRdb gives one entry from its re-call of the 5' RACE reads, without DNA. In all, the sample yields 43,000 or so distinct CDR3 sequences. The sample was memory CD8+ T cells from blood. J is TRBJ1-4 and V is TRBV29-1. The TCR comes from a human donor in good health. Some clones in this sample may be carry-over from other donors' samples. CDR3 sequence reads: CSVEDRRVEEKLFF. The variable domain in full, completed from reference TRBV29-1 and TRBJ1-4, reads SAVISQKPSRDICQRGTSLTIQCQVDSQVTMMFWYRQQPGQSLTLIATANQGSEATYESGFVIDKFPISRPNLTFSTLTVSNMSPEDSSIYLCSVEDRRVEEKLFFGSGTQLSVL.